This T cell receptor beta chain is drawn from a study of identical twins. TCRdb reanalysed the 5' RACE reads using MiXCR and keeps one entry per CDR3 protein. Here the sample spans 1,800,000 or so distinct CDR3 sequences, more than 30% being singletons. General study points: While abundant cord blood beta clonotypes carried fewer insertions, memory repertoires showed no such pattern.

This clonotype was seen more than once but under ten times. Its antigen remains unknown. This TCR was recovered from a newborn girl in good health. Sequencing input: cord blood.

The DNA of the CDR3 is TGCGCCAGCAGCCGCGGACTGCCTAGCTTGGGGTACTCCTACGAGCAGTACTTC. Its protein is CASSRGLPSLGYSYEQYF. The genes are TRBV5-1 and TRBJ2-7, with D perhaps TRBD2 (5 bases). CDR1 and CDR2 (germline): SGHRS, YFSETQ. CDR3 length: 18 residues. V was trimmed by 4 bases and J by 0 bases, leaving 23 bases between them.